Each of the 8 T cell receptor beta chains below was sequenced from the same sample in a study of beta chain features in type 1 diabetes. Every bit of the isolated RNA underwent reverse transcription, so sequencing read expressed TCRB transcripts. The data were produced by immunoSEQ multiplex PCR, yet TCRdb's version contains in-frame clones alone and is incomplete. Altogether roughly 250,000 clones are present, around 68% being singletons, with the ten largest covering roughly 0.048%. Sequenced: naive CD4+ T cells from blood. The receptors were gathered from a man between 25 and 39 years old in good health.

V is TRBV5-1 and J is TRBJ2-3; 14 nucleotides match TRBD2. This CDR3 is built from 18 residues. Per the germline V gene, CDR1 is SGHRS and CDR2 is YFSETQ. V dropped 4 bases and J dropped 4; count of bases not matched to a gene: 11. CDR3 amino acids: CASSPGLAGGLRADTQYF. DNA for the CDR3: TGCGCCAGCAGCCCCGGACTAGCGGGGGGCCTCCGCGCAGATACGCAGTATTTT.

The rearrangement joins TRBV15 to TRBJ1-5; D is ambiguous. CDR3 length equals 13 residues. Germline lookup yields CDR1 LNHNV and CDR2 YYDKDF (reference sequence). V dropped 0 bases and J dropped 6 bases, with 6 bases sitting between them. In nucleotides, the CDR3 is TGTGCCACCAGCAGAGATAATCTTCAGCCCCAGCATTTT. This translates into CATSRDNLQPQHF.

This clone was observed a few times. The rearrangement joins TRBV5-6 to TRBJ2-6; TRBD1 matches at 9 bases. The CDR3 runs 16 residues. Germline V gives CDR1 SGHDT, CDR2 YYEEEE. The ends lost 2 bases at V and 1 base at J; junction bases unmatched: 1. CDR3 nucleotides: TGTGCCAGCAGCTTCGGGACAGGGTCTGGGGCCAACGTCCTGACTTTC. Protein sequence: CASSFGTGSGANVLTF.

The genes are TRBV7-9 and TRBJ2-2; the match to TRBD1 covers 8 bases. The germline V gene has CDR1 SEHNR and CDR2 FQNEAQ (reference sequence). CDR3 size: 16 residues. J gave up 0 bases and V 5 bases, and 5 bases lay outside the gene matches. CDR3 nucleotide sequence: TGTGCCAGCAGCCGCCAGGGGGCCGCGAACACCGGGGAGCTGTTTTTT. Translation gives CASSRQGAANTGELFF.

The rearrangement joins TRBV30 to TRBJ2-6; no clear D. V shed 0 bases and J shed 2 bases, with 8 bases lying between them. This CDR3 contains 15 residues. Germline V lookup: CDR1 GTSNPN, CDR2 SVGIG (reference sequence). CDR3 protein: CAWSVLRTGANVLTF. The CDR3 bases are TGTGCCTGGAGTGTACTGAGAACTGGGGCCAACGTCCTGACTTTC. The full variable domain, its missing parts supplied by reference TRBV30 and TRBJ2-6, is SQTIHQWPATLVQPVGSPLSLECTVEGTSNPNLYWYRQAAGRGLQLLFYSVGIGQISSEVPQNLSASRPQDRQFILSSKKLLLSDSGFYLCAWSVLRTGANVLTFGAGSRLTVL.

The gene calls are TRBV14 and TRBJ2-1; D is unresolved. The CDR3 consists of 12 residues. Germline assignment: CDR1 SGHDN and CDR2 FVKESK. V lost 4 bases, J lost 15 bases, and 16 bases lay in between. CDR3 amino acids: CASSPMGRLPFF. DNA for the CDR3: TGTGCCAGCAGCCCCATGGGCCGTTTGCCGTTCTTC.

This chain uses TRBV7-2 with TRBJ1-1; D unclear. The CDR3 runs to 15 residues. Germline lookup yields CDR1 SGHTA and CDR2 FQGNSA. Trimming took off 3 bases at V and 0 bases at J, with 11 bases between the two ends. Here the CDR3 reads CASSLRRTVNTEAFF. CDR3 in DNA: TGTGCCAGCAGCTTGAGAAGGACGGTGAACACTGAAGCTTTCTTT.

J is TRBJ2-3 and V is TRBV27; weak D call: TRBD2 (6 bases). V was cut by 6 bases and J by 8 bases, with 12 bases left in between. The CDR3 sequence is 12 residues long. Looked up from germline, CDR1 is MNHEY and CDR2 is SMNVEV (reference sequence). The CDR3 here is CASSPEGPTQYF. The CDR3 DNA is TGTGCCAGCAGCCCGGAGGGCCCTACGCAGTATTTT.